This is a list of T cell receptor beta chains from one sample in a study of cytomegalovirus exposure and HLA in healthy donors. The table came from immunoSEQ multiplex PCR; TCRdb's copy has only in-frame clones and leaves some out. The data hold roughly 230,000 clones, with about 90% observed a single time. The sample consisted of PBMCs. The source is a girl aged 2 to 9 in good health and CMV-seronegative. Each CDR3 is given with its conserved first and last residue. A D gene is named only where the DNA matches it firmly. Clone size is not always given. Where it is, it says once, few, many or a class for expanded clones.

v_gene	d_gene	abundance	j_gene	CDR3aa	CDR3nt
TRBV5-1	-	-	TRBJ2-3	CASSLVAATDTQYF	TGCGCCAGCAGCTTGGTGGCGGCGACAGATACGCAGTATTTT
TRBV27	TRBD2	-	TRBJ2-3	CASSLDLAGRTDTQYF	TGTGCCAGCAGTTTAGATCTAGCGGGACGCACAGATACGCAGTATTTT
TRBV21-1	-	-	TRBJ2-5	CASSKTTPGQTLETQYF	TGTGCCAGCAGCAAAACCACTCCGGGACAGACCCTAGAGACCCAGTACTTC
TRBV2	TRBD1	-	TRBJ1-2	CASSESVTGSRGYTF	TGTGCCAGCAGTGAAAGTGTGACAGGGAGCCGTGGCTACACCTTC
TRBV18	-	once	TRBJ1-1	CASSPLGEINTEAFF	TGTGCCAGCTCACCACTCGGGGAGATAAACACTGAAGCTTTCTTT
TRBV19	TRBD2	-	TRBJ2-5	CASSIDRASGGAGETQYF	TGTGCCAGTAGTATAGATCGGGCTAGCGGGGGGGCCGGGGAGACCCAGTACTTC
TRBV2	TRBD2	once	TRBJ2-1	CASSVRLATYNEQFF	TGTGCCAGCAGTGTGAGACTAGCGACCTACAATGAGCAGTTCTTC
TRBV6-5	-	-	TRBJ2-3	CASRISGSTDTQYF	TGTGCCAGCAGGATTAGCGGTAGCACAGATACGCAGTATTTT
TRBV2	-	-	TRBJ2-6	CASSEWGHRSSGANVLTF	TGTGCCAGCAGCGAATGGGGACACCGGTCGTCTGGGGCCAACGTCCTGACTTTC
TRBV27	TRBD2	-	TRBJ2-1	CASTTSASTVNNEQFF	TGTGCCAGCACAACTAGCGCTTCGACGGTAAACAATGAGCAGTTCTTC
TRBV5-8	-	-	TRBJ1-5	CASSPRQSNQPQHF	TGTGCCAGCAGCCCCCGACAGAGCAATCAGCCCCAGCATTTT
TRBV5-1	TRBD1	-	TRBJ1-2	CASSDGPDLGQGINSDGYTF	TGCGCCAGCAGCGACGGGCCCGATCTTGGACAGGGAATTAATTCGGATGGCTACACCTTC
TRBV10-3	TRBD1	-	TRBJ2-6	CAGRQGATSGANVLTF	TGTGCCGGGAGACAGGGGGCTACGAGTGGGGCCAACGTCCTGACTTTC
TRBV7-9	-	-	TRBJ2-5	CASSIMETQYF	TGTGCCAGCAGCATAATGGAGACCCAGTACTTC
TRBV7-8	-	-	TRBJ2-5	CASSLESSRETQYF	TGTGCCAGCAGCTTAGAAAGTAGCCGAGAGACCCAGTACTTC
TRBV6-1	-	-	TRBJ1-2	CASRGAANLNYGYTF	TGTGCCAGCAGAGGGGCAGCTAACCTTAACTATGGCTACACCTTC